Listed here are 20 T cell receptor beta chains from one sample, sequenced in a study of blood T cells in healthy people across ages. A sample-barcoded 5' primer and a J-beta primer mix were used in a second PCR of about 7 to 12 cycles. TCRdb independently ran MiXCR on the 5' RACE reads; one entry per CDR3 protein. The repertoire holds 1.5 million to 1.8 million distinct CDR3 sequences, 42% seen once, with more than 4% in the top ten. The sample was blood. All receptors come from a woman between 18 and 30 years old in good health.

This clonotype was seen only a few times. This chain links TRBV24-1 with TRBJ2-5; D possibly corresponds to TRBD2 (6 bases). V lost 4 bases and J 9 bases, leaving 17 bases between the germline ends. This CDR3 has 14 amino acids. CDR1 and CDR2 (germline): KGHDR, SFDVKD. CDR3 coding DNA: TGTGCCACCAGTGAATCGGACCTGCCGGGGGCCCAGTACTTC. This encodes CATSESDLPGAQYF.

The V call is TRBV29-1, the J call TRBJ2-3; TRBD1 agrees at 8 bases. Germline V lookup: CDR1 SQVTM, CDR2 ANQGSEA. CDR3 size: 14 residues. The V gene end was trimmed by 4 bases and the J gene end by 8 bases; junction bases not matched to a gene: 11. The CDR3 region is CSVAQGALISTQYF. The CDR3 region has the DNA TGCAGCGTTGCCCAGGGGGCCCTCATCAGTACGCAGTATTTT.

The chain uses TRBV7-2 and TRBJ2-7, with D tentatively TRBD2 (6 bases). CDR1 and CDR2 (germline): SGHTA, FQGNSA. V lost 5 bases and J lost 3, with 14 bases in between. CDR3 length equals 14 residues. The CDR3: CASSPAGVNYEQYF. The CDR3 nucleotides are TGTGCCAGCAGCCCAGCGGGCGTAAACTACGAGCAGTACTTC. The variable domain in full, completed from reference TRBV7-2 and TRBJ2-7, reads GAGVSQSPSNKVTEKGKDVELRCDPISGHTALYWYRQSLGQGLEFLIYFQGNSAPDKSGLPSDRFSAERTGGSVSTLTIQRTQQEDSAVYLCASSPAGVNYEQYFGPGTRLTVT.

The chain carries TRBV12-3 or TRBV12-4 and TRBJ2-1, with 9 bases aligning to TRBD2. This CDR3 comprises 12 residues. The CDR3 loop reads CVTSGFYNEQFF. Here the CDR3 DNA reads TGTGTCACTAGCGGGTTTTACAATGAGCAGTTCTTC.

The chain has TRBV4-3 and TRBJ2-3; D remains unclear. This CDR3 is 16 amino acids long. V lost 4 bases to trimming and J lost 0 bases, with 14 bases between them. Germline CDR1 is LGHNA and CDR2 is YSLEER. CDR3 coding DNA: TGCGCCAGCAGCCTCCACCGCACGGAGAGCACAGATACGCAGTATTTT. Translation: CASSLHRTESTDTQYF.

V is TRBV19 and J is TRBJ1-4; D perhaps matches TRBD1 (5 bases). Deletions cut 4 bases from V and 4 bases from J, with 13 bases between. The germline V gene encodes CDR1 LNHDA and CDR2 SQIVND (reference sequence). The CDR3 spans 15 residues. CDR3 coding DNA: TGTGCCAGTAGTAGTGACAGCCCAAGTAATGAAAAACTGTTTTTT. Translating it yields CASSSDSPSNEKLFF.

The rearrangement joins TRBV20-1 to TRBJ1-4, with D possibly matching TRBD1 (5 bases). V was shortened by 3 bases and J by 6 bases, with 8 bases between the two germline ends. Germline CDR1 reads DFQATT; CDR2 reads SNEGSKA (reference sequence). The CDR3 loop spans 12 amino acids. In DNA form, the CDR3 reads TGCAGTGCTAGTGTGACAGATGAAAAACTGTTTTTT. Encoded protein: CSASVTDEKLFF.

The chain combines TRBV7-2 with TRBJ2-7; no clear D gene. Trimming stripped 3 bases from V and 8 bases from J, with 14 bases between. Germline V lookup: CDR1 SGHTA, CDR2 FQGNSA. CDR3 length: 13 amino acids. Here the CDR3 DNA reads TGTGCCAGCAGCTTTCACTTAGGACCACAGCAGTACTTC. This gives the protein CASSFHLGPQQYF.

This clonotype was counted a few times. The genes are TRBV10-3 and TRBJ2-3; D gene uncertain. The CDR3 extends over 15 amino acids. Per germline, CDR1 ENHRY and CDR2 SYGVKD. Trimming removed 6 bases from V and 2 bases from J, with 15 bases in between. The CDR3, as DNA: TGTGCCATCAGACTGGGCGGTGCGTCCACAGATACGCAGTATTTT. It is translated as CAIRLGGASTDTQYF.

This clonotype was observed once. The V call is TRBV10-3, the J call TRBJ2-3, with TRBD2 identical over 10 bases. Germline V gives CDR1 ENHRY, CDR2 SYGVKD. Trimming took 8 bases from V and 5 from J; bases not matched to a gene: 10. The CDR3 length is 15 residues. The CDR3 sequence: CAIGGAGGQQDTQYF. The CDR3 coding sequence is TGTGCCATCGGTGGAGCGGGGGGGCAGCAAGATACGCAGTATTTT.

This clonotype has just a few counts. The chain joins TRBV4-3 to TRBJ2-7; D unclear. Looked up from germline, CDR1 is LGHNA and CDR2 is YSLEER. The CDR3 has 15 amino acids. V was shortened by 0 bases and J by 2 bases, with 11 bases between the two germline ends. For the CDR3, the DNA is TGCGCCAGCAGCCAAGATAATGATGCCGCCTACGAGCAGTACTTC. Its translation is CASSQDNDAAYEQYF.

Only a few counts were recorded for this clonotype. The gene calls are TRBV28 and TRBJ2-5; 10 bases match TRBD2. Germline loops: CDR1 MDHEN, CDR2 SYDVKM. V lost 5 bases and J lost 4; bases outside the gene matches: 4. The CDR3 contains 14 residues. This chain's CDR3 is CASSELAGAETQYF. The CDR3 DNA reads as TGTGCCAGCAGTGAGCTAGCGGGAGCAGAGACCCAGTACTTC.

This clonotype was counted a few times. The chain has TRBV7-9 and TRBJ2-1, with 7 bases fitting TRBD2. The CDR3 sequence is 17 residues long. Trimming at V came to 4 bases and at J to 0 bases, leaving 9 bases not matched to a gene. Germline values: CDR1 SEHNR, CDR2 FQNEAQ (reference sequence). Written as DNA, the CDR3 is TGTGCCAGCAGCTCAACTCAAGCGGGACCCTCCTACAATGAGCAGTTCTTC. Its translation is CASSSTQAGPSYNEQFF.

This clonotype has just one count. The genes are TRBV20-1 and TRBJ2-7; 9 bases match TRBD1. The CDR3 runs to 13 residues. Per the germline V gene, CDR1 is DFQATT and CDR2 is SNEGSKA (reference sequence). Unmatched junction bases numbered 7, after V lost 4 bases and J lost 6 bases. As DNA, the CDR3 is TGCAGTGCTACCGGGACAGGGTGGGGCGAGCAGTACTTC. This translates into CSATGTGWGEQYF.

This chain links TRBV2 with TRBJ2-1; 10 positions agree with TRBD1. Per germline, CDR1 SNHLY and CDR2 FYNNEI. Unmatched junction bases numbered 9, after V lost 8 bases and J lost 8 bases. CDR3 size: 14 residues. CDR3 nucleotide sequence: TGTGCCAGCTTCCGGGACAGGGGTTCGGATGAGCAGTTCTTC. Its protein product is CASFRDRGSDEQFF.

The chain uses TRBV7-9 and TRBJ2-1; 10 nucleotides line up with TRBD2. The CDR3 has 17 amino acids. Germline CDR1 is SEHNR and CDR2 is FQNEAQ (reference sequence). The trim removed 1 base at V and 5 bases at J, leaving 8 bases unmatched. CDR3: CASSLGQAGGRHNEQFF. In DNA, the CDR3 is TGTGCCAGCAGCTTAGGGCAAGCGGGGGGGAGACACAATGAGCAGTTCTTC. Complete variable domain (other parts from reference TRBV7-9 and TRBJ2-1): DTGVSQNPRHKITKRGQNVTFRCDPISEHNRLYWYRQTLGQGPEFLTYFQNEAQLEKSRLLSDRFSAERPKGSFSTLEIQRTEQGDSAMYLCASSLGQAGGRHNEQFFGPGTRLTVL.

The chain couples TRBV20-1 to TRBJ2-5; 9 bases map to TRBD1. The CDR3 extends over 16 amino acids. Germline loops: CDR1 DFQATT, CDR2 SNEGSKA (reference sequence). V lost 6 bases and J lost 1; bases outside the gene matches: 12. The CDR3 region has the DNA TGCAGTGCCTCAGCTGGACAGGGGAGGATCCAAGAGACCCAGTACTTC. Its translation: CSASAGQGRIQETQYF.

The chain has TRBV20-1 and TRBJ2-7; TRBD2 matches 15 bases. J was trimmed by 2 bases and V by 5 bases; bases with no gene match: 4. The CDR3 covers 15 residues. The germline gives CDR1 DFQATT, CDR2 SNEGSKA (reference sequence). The CDR3 loop reads CSAWTSGRDAYEQYF. The CDR3 region has the DNA TGCAGTGCTTGGACTAGCGGGAGGGATGCCTACGAGCAGTACTTC.

V gene TRBV6-2 or TRBV6-3 combines with J gene TRBJ2-7; D is unclear. Germline lookup yields CDR1 MNHEY and CDR2 SVGEGT. The V end lost 2 bases, the J end lost 3 bases, and 5 bases lay between the germline ends. The CDR3 extends over 12 amino acids. The CDR3: CASSYPHYEQYF. CDR3 nucleotides: TGTGCCAGCAGTTACCCGCACTACGAGCAGTACTTC.

This clonotype was recorded a few times. The chain employs TRBV12-5 and TRBJ2-3, with a weak D call TRBD2 (5 bases). Trimming took off 1 base at V and 1 base at J, with 6 bases between the two ends. The CDR3 has 14 amino acids. From germline, CDR1 is LGHNT and CDR2 FRNRAP. CDR3 nucleotide sequence: TGTGCTAGTGGTTTGGAAGCGGGCACAGATACGCAGTATTTT. Its protein is CASGLEAGTDTQYF.